This T cell receptor beta chain was recorded in a study of human T cells and chemical hapten exposure. Looking at the study overall: Scalp application of diphenylcyclopropenone was performed weekly in patients across the entire approximately 24-week study. General study results and limits: Significantly more large CDR3 similarity clusters arose among expanded TCRs than among controls. There was alopecia in the donors, so their immune response may differ from that of healthy people.

TCRdb reprocessed the RACE reads via MiXCR and lists one record per CDR3 protein. The sample records 27,000 or so distinct CDR3 sequences, about 5% being singletons. Sample time point: patch test 3, about 24 weeks after DPC sensitization. Treatment denoted: therapeutic diphenylcyclopropenone sensitization with weekly scalp DPC. The study extracted total RNA from unfractionated whole blood. V was cut by 1 base and J by 3 bases, with 9 bases left in between. Germline assignment: CDR1 DFQATT and CDR2 SNEGSKA (reference sequence). The CDR3 length is 13 residues. There are many counts of this clonotype. Its specificity is not known.

This clonotype was sampled from a man aged 25-45 years with alopecia areata. Some clones in this sample may be carry-over from other donors' samples. The sequencing used whole blood, collected in connection with sensitization to the hapten diphenylcyclopropenone (DPC). The rearrangement links TRBV20-1 to TRBJ1-1; no firm D call. CDR3 loop: CSARVLADTEAFF. In DNA, the CDR3 is TGCAGTGCTAGAGTCTTGGCAGACACTGAAGCTTTCTTT.